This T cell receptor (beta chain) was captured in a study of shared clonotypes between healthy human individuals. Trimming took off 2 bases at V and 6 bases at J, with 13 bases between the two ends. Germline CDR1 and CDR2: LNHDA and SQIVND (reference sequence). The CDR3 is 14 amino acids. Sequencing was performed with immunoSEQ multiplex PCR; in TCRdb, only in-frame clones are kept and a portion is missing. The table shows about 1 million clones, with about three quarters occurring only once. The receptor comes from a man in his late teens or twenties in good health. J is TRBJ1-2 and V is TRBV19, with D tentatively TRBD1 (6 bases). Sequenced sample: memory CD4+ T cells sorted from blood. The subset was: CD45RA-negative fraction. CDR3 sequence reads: CASSITRAGDGYTF. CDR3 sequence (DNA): TGTGCCAGTAGTATAACCCGGGCAGGGGATGGCTACACCTTC.